The entry below describes one TCR beta chain. Its antigen is currently unknown. The sample belongs to a study of tumor and adjacent non-tumor tissue in lung cancer. Regarding the study as a whole: TCR diversity was significantly greater in tumor than normal lung tissue. In normal lung, the top 100 clones were significantly more dominant than in tumor.

The CDR3 has 14 amino acids. Trimming left V 2 bases short and J 5 bases short, with 13 bases between. From germline, CDR1 is DFQATT and CDR2 SNEGSKA (reference sequence). TCRbeta libraries were built with three rounds of nested PCR, modified from ARM-PCR. TCRdb called the multiplex PCR reads again in MiXCR, with one record for every CDR3 protein. The sample lists over 110,000 distinct CDR3 sequences; around 66% were seen once. No cell sorting was done before RNA was extracted from the tissue. Newly diagnosed lung cancer patients had thoracic surgery in China, August–late 2014, without prior chemotherapy.

This TCR derives from a man aged 55 to 70 with small cell lung cancer. Sequencing used lung tumor tissue. V gene TRBV20-1 combines with J gene TRBJ1-5; no reliable D call. CDR3: CSARWTGSDQPQHF. The CDR3 DNA reads as TGCAGTGCTAGATGGACGGGGTCAGATCAGCCCCAGCATTTT.